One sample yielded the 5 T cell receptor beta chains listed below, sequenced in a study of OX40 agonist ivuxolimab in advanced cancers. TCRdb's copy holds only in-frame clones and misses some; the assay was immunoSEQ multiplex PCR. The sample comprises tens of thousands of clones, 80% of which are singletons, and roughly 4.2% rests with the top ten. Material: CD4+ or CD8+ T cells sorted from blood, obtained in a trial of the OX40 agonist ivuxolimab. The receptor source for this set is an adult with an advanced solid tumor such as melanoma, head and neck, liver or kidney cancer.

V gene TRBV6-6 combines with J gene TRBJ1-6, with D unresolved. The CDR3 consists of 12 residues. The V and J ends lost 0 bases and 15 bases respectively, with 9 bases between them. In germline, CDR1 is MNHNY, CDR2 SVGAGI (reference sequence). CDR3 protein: CASSYSNSRLHF. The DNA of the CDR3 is TGTGCCAGCAGTTACTCGAACTCTCGCCTCCACTTT.

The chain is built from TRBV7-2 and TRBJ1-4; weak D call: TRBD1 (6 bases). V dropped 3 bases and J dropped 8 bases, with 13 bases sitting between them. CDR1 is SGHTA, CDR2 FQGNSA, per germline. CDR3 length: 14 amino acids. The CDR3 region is CASSFGGAGEKLFF. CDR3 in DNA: TGTGCCAGCAGCTTCGGGGGGGCCGGGGAAAAACTGTTTTTT.

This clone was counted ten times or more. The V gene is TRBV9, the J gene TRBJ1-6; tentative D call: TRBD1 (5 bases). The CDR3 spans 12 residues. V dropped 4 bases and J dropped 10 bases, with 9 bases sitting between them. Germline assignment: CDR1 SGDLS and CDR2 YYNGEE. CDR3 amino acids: CASSLDRSPLHF. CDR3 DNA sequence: TGTGCCAGCAGCCTAGACAGATCACCCCTCCACTTT.

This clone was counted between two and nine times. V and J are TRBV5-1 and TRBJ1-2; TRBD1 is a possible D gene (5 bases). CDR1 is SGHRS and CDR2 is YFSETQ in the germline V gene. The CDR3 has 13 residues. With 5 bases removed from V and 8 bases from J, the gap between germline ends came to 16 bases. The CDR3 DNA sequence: TGCGCCAGCAGGGGGGGGAGCTTAGGCGGCTACACCTTC. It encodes CASRGGSLGGYTF.

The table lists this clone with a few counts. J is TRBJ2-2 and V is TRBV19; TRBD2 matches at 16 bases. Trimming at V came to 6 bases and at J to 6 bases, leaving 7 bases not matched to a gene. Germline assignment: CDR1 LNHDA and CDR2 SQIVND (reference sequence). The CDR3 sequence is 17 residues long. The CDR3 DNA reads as TGTGCCAGTAGAGCCGGGACTAGCGGGAGGGCCTCCGGGGAGCTGTTTTTT. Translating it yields CASRAGTSGRASGELFF.